Each of the 20 T cell receptor beta chains below was sequenced from the same sample in a study of T cells in Graves' hyperthyroidism and ophthalmopathy (dated by TCRdb to 2018 to 2020). Receptors were amplified or captured by multiplex PCR. TCRdb records Illumina HiSeq 2000 as the sequencer. The TCR beta CDR3 regions were amplified from RNA transcripts. The TCR CDR3 was subjected to a first round of RT-PCR using the HTBI primer set and the Qiagen OneStep RT-PCR kit. TCRdb trimmed the raw reads at Q25, called clones with MiXCR and kept productive beta chains. Each entry merges the rows of one CDR3 protein and shows their most common DNA and genes. This sample is represented by fewer than 450,000 distinct CDR3 sequences; about a sixth of them were singletons. Clones ranked in the top ten supply 34% of the sample. Sequencing was carried out using blood. These receptors were obtained from a woman aged 30 to 39 with Graves' hyperthyroidism that later progressed to Graves' ophthalmopathy.

This clonotype has just a few counts. The genes are TRBV6-1 and TRBJ2-2; D is uncertain. Looked up from germline, CDR1 is MNHNS and CDR2 is SASEGT. This CDR3 has 13 amino acids. V lost 6 bases, J lost 4 bases, and 9 bases lay in between. CDR3 in DNA: TGTGCCAGCAGCCCCCAGCTCACCGGGGAGCTGTTTTTT. Protein product: CASSPQLTGELFF.

This clonotype was recorded at least ten times. The CDR3 protein is CASSTGDHSGANVLTF. The CDR3 nucleotides read TGTGCCAGCAGTACAGGCGACCACTCTGGGGCCAACGTCCTGACTTTC. The chain has TRBV28 and TRBJ2-6; a possible D gene is TRBD1 (5 bases). The ends were cut back, 5 bases at V and 0 bases at J, with 11 bases in the middle. The CDR3 loop spans 16 amino acids. Germline assignment: CDR1 MDHEN and CDR2 SYDVKM.

The chain has TRBV7-9 and TRBJ2-4; perhaps TRBD2 as D (6 bases). The CDR3 is 16 residues long. V dropped 4 bases and J dropped 0 bases, with 13 bases sitting between them. CDR1 and CDR2 (germline): SEHNR, FQNEAQ (reference sequence). The CDR3 reads CASSSGGTLAKNIQYF. The CDR3 DNA reads TGTGCCAGCAGCTCAGGAGGGACGCTAGCCAAAAACATTCAGTACTTC.

This clonotype showed up just a few times. This rearrangement joins TRBV6-1 to TRBJ2-7, with D possibly TRBD1 on 5 matching bases. Germline V CDR1 and CDR2: MNHNS, SASEGT. Trimming removed 6 bases from V and 1 base from J, with 13 bases in between. The CDR3 has 14 residues. CDR3 amino acids: CASSPTEASYEQYF. The CDR3 DNA follows: TGTGCCAGCAGCCCGACAGAAGCTTCCTACGAGCAGTACTTC.

In nucleotides, the CDR3 is TGTGCCAGCAGCTTCAGCGGGGAGGCGGAGACCCAGTACTTC. Translation: CASSFSGEAETQYF. The J gene is TRBJ2-5, the V gene TRBV13; 7 nucleotides agree with TRBD2. With 3 bases clipped from V and 5 bases from J, the junction kept 6 bases outside the gene matches. Germline CDR1 reads PRHDT; CDR2 reads FYEKMQ (reference sequence). This CDR3 has 14 residues.

The DNA of the CDR3 is TGTGCCAGCAGTGAATATGGGGTAAGCTCCTACAATGAGCAGTTCTTC. This sequence encodes CASSEYGVSSYNEQFF. The V call is TRBV6-1, the J call TRBJ2-1, with no clear D. This CDR3 has 16 amino acids. Trimming removed 2 bases at V and 0 bases at J, with 11 bases between. Looked up from germline, CDR1 is MNHNS and CDR2 is SASEGT.

This clonotype was picked up many times. The chain joins TRBV7-2 to TRBJ1-1; D is perhaps TRBD1 (5 bases). The CDR3 totals 15 residues. Trimming left V 4 bases short and J 1 base short, with 13 bases between. Germline CDR1 SGHTA, CDR2 FQGNSA. The CDR3 DNA is TGTGCCAGCAGCTCCTCGGGACTCCGGAACACTGAAGCTTTCTTT. Protein: CASSSSGLRNTEAFF. Full variable domain (outside the CDR3, taken from reference TRBV7-2 and TRBJ1-1): GAGVSQSPSNKVTEKGKDVELRCDPISGHTALYWYRQSLGQGLEFLIYFQGNSAPDKSGLPSDRFSAERTGGSVSTLTIQRTQQEDSAVYLCASSSSGLRNTEAFFGQGTRLTVV.

This clonotype was counted many times. The gene calls are TRBV7-2 and TRBJ1-2; D possibly corresponds to TRBD1 (5 bases). Trimming left V 6 bases short and J 7 bases short, with 18 bases between. The CDR3 extends over 14 amino acids. The V gene's germline CDR1 is SGHTA and CDR2 FQGNSA. CDR3 coding DNA: TGTGCCAGCAGTGTTGCCGGGGCGCTAGGTGGCTACACCTTC. Translating it yields CASSVAGALGGYTF.

This clonotype was seen repeatedly, ten times or more. The V and J genes are TRBV2 and TRBJ1-2; no definite D call. Germline V gives CDR1 SNHLY, CDR2 FYNNEI. The V end was cut by 0 bases, the J end by 5 bases, with 10 bases between. This CDR3 spans 14 amino acids. The CDR3 DNA follows: TGTGCCAGCAGTGAAGCGTCGATCCGATATGGCTACACCTTC. Amino acid sequence: CASSEASIRYGYTF.

This clonotype has just a few counts. The J gene is TRBJ2-6, the V gene TRBV7-9, with TRBD2 as a possible D gene (6 bases). The germline CDR1 and CDR2 sequences are SEHNR and FQNEAQ (reference sequence). There are 16 residues in the CDR3. Trimming took off 1 base at V and 0 bases at J, with 7 bases between the two ends. CDR3 DNA sequence: TGTGCCAGCAGCTTAGTGCGGGACTCTGGGGCCAACGTCCTGACTTTC. It is translated as CASSLVRDSGANVLTF. The complete variable domain, with remaining parts taken from reference TRBV7-9 and TRBJ2-6, reads DTGVSQNPRHKITKRGQNVTFRCDPISEHNRLYWYRQTLGQGPEFLTYFQNEAQLEKSRLLSDRFSAERPKGSFSTLEIQRTEQGDSAMYLCASSLVRDSGANVLTFGAGSRLTVL.

This clonotype was detected ten times or more. The chain has TRBV19 and TRBJ1-6; 9 positions agree with TRBD1. Germline CDR1 reads LNHDA; CDR2 reads SQIVND (reference sequence). With 2 bases clipped from V and 7 bases from J, the junction kept 0 bases outside the gene matches. This CDR3 region has 14 residues. The DNA for the CDR3 is TGTGCCAGTAGTATAACAGGGGGCAATTCACCCCTCCACTTT. Translation gives CASSITGGNSPLHF.

This rearrangement joins TRBV6-1 to TRBJ2-7; D unclear. Trimming removed 3 bases at V and 5 bases at J, with 11 bases between. Germline V gene sequence: CDR1 MNHNS, CDR2 SASEGT. The CDR3 runs 13 residues. Here the CDR3 reads CASSENTSDEQYF. DNA for the CDR3: TGTGCCAGCAGTGAGAACACCTCGGACGAGCAGTACTTC.

V is TRBV6-1 and J is TRBJ2-4; a weak D match, TRBD1 (5 bases). The V gene's germline CDR1 is MNHNS and CDR2 SASEGT. Trimming took off 2 bases at V and 5 bases at J, with 16 bases between the two ends. There are 16 residues in the CDR3. The CDR3 region has the DNA TGTGCCAGCAGTGAATTTCGGACAACATTCCAAAACATTCAGTACTTC. It translates to CASSEFRTTFQNIQYF.

This clonotype appeared many times. The chain joins TRBV27 to TRBJ2-7; 9 positions match TRBD1. Per the germline V gene, CDR1 is MNHEY and CDR2 is SMNVEV (reference sequence). V lost 1 base, J lost 3 bases, and 4 bases stayed unmatched. The CDR3 totals 15 residues. CDR3 bases: TGTGCCAGCAGTTTATTGGGACAGGGAGGCTACGAGCAGTACTTC. It specifies CASSLLGQGGYEQYF.

This chain uses TRBV28 with TRBJ2-2, with 8 positions matching TRBD2. Unmatched junction bases numbered 5, after V lost 4 bases and J lost 4 bases. The CDR3 is 15 amino acids. CDR1 is MDHEN and CDR2 is SYDVKM in the germline V gene. The CDR3 reads CASSSPGLGTGELFF. The CDR3 DNA sequence: TGTGCCAGCAGTTCACCGGGACTAGGCACCGGGGAGCTGTTTTTT.

With regard to this clonotype: Just one base apart from a much larger clone, this may be a read error. Here the CDR3 DNA reads TGTGCCAGCACCTCCCCGGACAGCAACAATGAGCAGTTCTTC. It is translated as CASTSPDSNNEQFF. The chain couples TRBV28 to TRBJ2-1, with D possibly TRBD1 on 6 matching bases. Per the germline V gene, CDR1 is MDHEN and CDR2 is SYDVKM. The CDR3 runs 14 residues. Between the trimmed V and J ends, which lost 7 bases and 5 bases, there was a span of 15 bases.

The chain links TRBV7-2 to TRBJ2-5, with a weak D call TRBD2 (6 bases). The V end lost 4 bases, the J end lost 5 bases, and 17 bases lay between the germline ends. The CDR3 has 15 amino acids. The germline V gene encodes CDR1 SGHTA and CDR2 FQGNSA. CDR3 nucleotide sequence: TGTGCCAGCAGCTCCGTATCCGGGGGTGTGGAGACCCAGTACTTC. Its translation: CASSSVSGGVETQYF.

This clonotype was found many times. The CDR3 coding sequence is TGCGCCAGCAGTTTGCGGGGTGGAATCCAAGCCGGGGAGCTGTTTTTT. Protein product: CASSLRGGIQAGELFF. The J gene is TRBJ2-2, the V gene TRBV5-1; TRBD2 might be the D (6 bases). The CDR3 length is 16 residues. V shed 5 bases and J shed 6 bases, with 20 bases lying between them. Per germline, CDR1 SGHRS and CDR2 YFSETQ.

At least ten counts were recorded for this clonotype. This sequence joins TRBV5-5 and TRBJ2-5; D gene unclear. This CDR3 is built from 14 residues. Trimming took 4 bases from V and 1 from J, leaving 11 bases between them. From germline, CDR1 is SGHKS and CDR2 YYEKEE (reference sequence). The CDR3 bases are TGTGCCAGCAGCATGGATCCCCTCCAAGAGACCCAGTACTTC. Its translation is CASSMDPLQETQYF.

In this sample, this clonotype turned up many times. The CDR3 coding sequence is TGTGCCAGCAGCTCAAGATATCCCGTAGCGGGGAGAAACAATGAGCAGTTCTTC. It is translated as CASSSRYPVAGRNNEQFF. The chain employs TRBV11-2 and TRBJ2-1; 8 bases fit TRBD2. CDR1 and CDR2 (germline): SGHAT, FQNNGV. Trimming cost V 4 bases and J 5 bases; bases outside gene matches: 16. The CDR3 is made up of 18 amino acids.